The entry below describes one T cell receptor beta chain. The PCR had 60 Vbeta and 13 Jbeta primers. Sequencing used immunoSEQ multiplex PCR; TCRdb keeps in-frame clones, though not all of them. The sample includes around 90,000 clones, roughly 77% of them seen just once. This sample was included in a study of cytomegalovirus exposure and HLA in healthy donors. This CDR3 spans 19 amino acids. Germline V CDR1 and CDR2: SGDLS, YYNGEE. V dropped 0 bases and J dropped 6; count of bases not matched to a gene: 21. This sequence originates from a human donor in good health. Sequenced material: PBMCs. The V and J genes are TRBV9 and TRBJ2-7; 7 bases fit TRBD2. The CDR3 DNA follows: TGTGCCAGCAGCGTAGGGGGAGTCGGGGGAGGGCCGCCCTTGGTCGAGCAGTACTTC. Its translation: CASSVGGVGGGPPLVEQYF. The entire variable domain, with the rest obtained from reference TRBV9 and TRBJ2-7, is as follows: DSGVTQTPKHLITATGQRVTLRCSPRSGDLSVYWYQQSLDQGLQFLIQYYNGEERAKGNILERFSAQQFPDLHSELNLSSLELGDSALYFCASSVGGVGGGPPLVEQYFGPGTRLTVT.